The entry below gives a single TCR beta chain sequence along with its context. Only in-frame clones appear in the TCRdb table, and some are missing; sequencing was by immunoSEQ multiplex PCR. The table records about 42,000 clones, approximately 85% of them present only once. This sample was taken from a study of blood T cell repertoires in COVID-19. About the research overall: Acute-phase and convalescent COVID-19 samples originated in the United States, Italy and Spain. Sources were T cells, B-cell-depleted T cells, or PBMCs; the material itself was cDNA or gDNA.

Germline V lookup: CDR1 SQVTM, CDR2 ANQGSEA. The CDR3 runs to 14 residues. V shed 4 bases and J shed 0 bases, with 10 bases lying between them. Sequenced: peripheral blood. This chain links TRBV29-1 with TRBJ2-1; D is unclear. The TCR sequence derives from a woman in her seventies in a cohort sampled during active COVID-19. CDR3 residues: CSVGAESSYNEQFF. CDR3 DNA sequence: TGCAGCGTTGGGGCAGAAAGCTCCTACAATGAGCAGTTCTTC.